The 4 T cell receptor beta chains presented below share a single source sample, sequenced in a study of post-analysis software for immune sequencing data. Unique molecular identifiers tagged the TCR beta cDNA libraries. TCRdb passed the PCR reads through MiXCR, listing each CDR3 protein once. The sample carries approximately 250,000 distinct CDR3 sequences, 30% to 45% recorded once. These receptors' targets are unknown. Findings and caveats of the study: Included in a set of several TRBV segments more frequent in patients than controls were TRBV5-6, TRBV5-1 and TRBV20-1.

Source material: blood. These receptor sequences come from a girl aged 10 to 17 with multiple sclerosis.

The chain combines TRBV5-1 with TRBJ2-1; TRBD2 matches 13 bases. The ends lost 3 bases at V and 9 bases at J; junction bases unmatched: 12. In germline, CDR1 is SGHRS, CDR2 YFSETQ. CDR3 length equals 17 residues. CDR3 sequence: CASSSLPGLAGEGEQFF. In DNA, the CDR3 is TGCGCCAGCAGCTCCCTACCCGGACTAGCGGGGGAAGGTGAGCAGTTCTTC.

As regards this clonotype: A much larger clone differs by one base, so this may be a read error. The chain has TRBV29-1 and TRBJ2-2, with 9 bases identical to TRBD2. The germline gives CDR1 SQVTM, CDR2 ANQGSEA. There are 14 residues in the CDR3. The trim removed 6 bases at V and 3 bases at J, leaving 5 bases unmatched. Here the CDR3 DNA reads TGCAGCGTGCGGGCTAGCGGGGACACCGGGGAGCTGTTTTTT. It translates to CSVRASGDTGELFF.

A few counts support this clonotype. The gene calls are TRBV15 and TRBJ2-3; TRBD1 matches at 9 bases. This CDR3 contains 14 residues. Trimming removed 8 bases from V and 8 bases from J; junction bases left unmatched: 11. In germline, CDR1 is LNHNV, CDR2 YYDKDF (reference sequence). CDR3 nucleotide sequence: TGTGCCACCGGAATGGGACAGGGTCATAGTACGCAGTATTTT. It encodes CATGMGQGHSTQYF.

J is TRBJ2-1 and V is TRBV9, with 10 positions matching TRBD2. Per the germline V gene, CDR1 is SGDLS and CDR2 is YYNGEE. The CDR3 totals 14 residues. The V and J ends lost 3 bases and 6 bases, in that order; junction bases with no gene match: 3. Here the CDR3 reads CASSAGLASNEQFF. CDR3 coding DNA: TGTGCCAGCAGCGCGGGACTAGCGTCCAATGAGCAGTTCTTC.